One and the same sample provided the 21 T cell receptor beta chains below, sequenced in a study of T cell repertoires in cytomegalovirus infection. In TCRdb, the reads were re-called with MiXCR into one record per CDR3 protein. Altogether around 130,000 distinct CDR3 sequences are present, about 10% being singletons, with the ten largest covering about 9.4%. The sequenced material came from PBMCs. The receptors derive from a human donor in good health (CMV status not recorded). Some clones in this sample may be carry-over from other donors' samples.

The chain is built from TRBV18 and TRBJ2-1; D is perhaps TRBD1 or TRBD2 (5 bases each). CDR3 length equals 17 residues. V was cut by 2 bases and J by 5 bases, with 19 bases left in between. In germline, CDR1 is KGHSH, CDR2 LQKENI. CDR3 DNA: TGTGCCAGCTCACCAAGGATAGGGACCCTCCCCGACAATGAGCAGTTCTTC. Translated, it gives CASSPRIGTLPDNEQFF.

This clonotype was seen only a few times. The CDR3: CSVAGPGEQFF. In DNA form, the CDR3 reads TGCAGCGTTGCGGGCCCGGGGGAGCAGTTCTTC. This sequence joins TRBV29-1 and TRBJ2-1; TRBD2 might be the D (5 bases). Trimming pared 4 bases from V and 10 bases from J, leaving 11 bases between. CDR3 length equals 11 residues. Per the germline V gene, CDR1 is SQVTM and CDR2 is ANQGSEA.

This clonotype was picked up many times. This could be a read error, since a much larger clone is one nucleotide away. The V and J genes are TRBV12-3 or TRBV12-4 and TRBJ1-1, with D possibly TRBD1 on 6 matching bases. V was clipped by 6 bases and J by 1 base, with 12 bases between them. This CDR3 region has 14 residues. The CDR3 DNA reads TGTGCCAGCAGCCGTGACAGGCAGAACACTGAAGCTTTCTTT. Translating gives CASSRDRQNTEAFF.

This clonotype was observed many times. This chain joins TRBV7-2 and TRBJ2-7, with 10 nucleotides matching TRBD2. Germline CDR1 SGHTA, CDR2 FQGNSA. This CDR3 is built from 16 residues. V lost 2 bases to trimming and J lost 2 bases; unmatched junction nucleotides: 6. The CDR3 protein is CASSLSGTSVTYEQYF. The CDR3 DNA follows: TGTGCCAGCAGCTTAAGTGGGACTAGCGTAACCTACGAGCAGTACTTC.

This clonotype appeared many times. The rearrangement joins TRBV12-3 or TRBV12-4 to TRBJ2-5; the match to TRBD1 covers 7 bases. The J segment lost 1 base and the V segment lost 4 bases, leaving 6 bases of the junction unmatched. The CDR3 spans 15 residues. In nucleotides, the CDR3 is TGTGCCAGCAGTTGGGGACAGCTATCCCAAGAGACCCAGTACTTC. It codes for CASSWGQLSQETQYF.

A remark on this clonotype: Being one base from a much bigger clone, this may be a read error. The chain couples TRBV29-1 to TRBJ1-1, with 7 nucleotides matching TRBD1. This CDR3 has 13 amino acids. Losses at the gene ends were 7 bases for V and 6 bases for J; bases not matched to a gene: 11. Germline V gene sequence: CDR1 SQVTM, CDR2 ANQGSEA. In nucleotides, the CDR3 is TGCAGCGGATTACAGGGGACGGACGCTGAAGCTTTCTTT. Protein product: CSGLQGTDAEAFF.

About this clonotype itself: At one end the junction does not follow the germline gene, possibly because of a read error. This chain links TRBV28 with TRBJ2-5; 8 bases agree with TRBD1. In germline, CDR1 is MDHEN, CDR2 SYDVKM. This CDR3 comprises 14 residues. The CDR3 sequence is CVSSKGQGLGTQYF. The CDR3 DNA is TGTGTCAGCAGTAAAGGACAGGGACTGGGGACCCAGTACTTC. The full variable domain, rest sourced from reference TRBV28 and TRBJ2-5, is DVKVTQSSRYLVKRTGEKVFLECVQDMDHENMFWYRQDPGLGLRLIYFSYDVKMKEKGDIPEGYSVSREKKERFSLILESASTNQTSMYLCVSSKGQGLGTQYFGPGTRLLVL.

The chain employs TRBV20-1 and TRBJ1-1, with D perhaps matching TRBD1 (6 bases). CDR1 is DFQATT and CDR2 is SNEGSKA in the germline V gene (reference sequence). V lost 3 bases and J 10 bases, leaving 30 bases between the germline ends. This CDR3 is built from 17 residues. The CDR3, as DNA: TGCAGTGCTAGGTATCCGGGGCTGGTAGCTATAGGGGGTGGAGCTTTCTTT. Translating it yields CSARYPGLVAIGGGAFF.

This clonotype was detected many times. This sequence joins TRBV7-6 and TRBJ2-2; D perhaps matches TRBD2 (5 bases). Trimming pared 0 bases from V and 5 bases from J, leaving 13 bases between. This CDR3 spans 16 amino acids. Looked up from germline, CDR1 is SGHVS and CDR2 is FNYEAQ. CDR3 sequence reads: CASSLAGESGTGELFF. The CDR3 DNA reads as TGTGCCAGCAGCTTAGCCGGGGAATCGGGGACCGGGGAGCTGTTTTTT.

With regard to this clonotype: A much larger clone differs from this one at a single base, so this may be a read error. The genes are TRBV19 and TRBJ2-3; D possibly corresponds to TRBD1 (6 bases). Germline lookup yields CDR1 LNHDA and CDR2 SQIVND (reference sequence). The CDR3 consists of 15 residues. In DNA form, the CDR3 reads TGTGCCAGTAGTATAGCAGGGGTTGGCACACATACGCAGTATTTT. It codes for CASSIAGVGTHTQYF.

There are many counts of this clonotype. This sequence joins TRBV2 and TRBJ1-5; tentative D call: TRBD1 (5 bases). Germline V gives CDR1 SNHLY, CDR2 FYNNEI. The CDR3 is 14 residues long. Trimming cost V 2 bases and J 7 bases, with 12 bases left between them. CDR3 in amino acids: CASSESGGVQPQHF. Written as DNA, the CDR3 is TGTGCCAGCAGTGAATCGGGGGGGGTACAGCCCCAGCATTTT.

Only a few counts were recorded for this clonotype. In nucleotides, the CDR3 is TGTGCCAGCAGTTTATCCCTCACCGATACACGCAAAGCTTTCTTT. Protein: CASSLSLTDTRKAFF. V gene TRBV28 combines with J gene TRBJ1-1; D is ambiguous. Germline lookup yields CDR1 MDHEN and CDR2 SYDVKM. This CDR3 has 15 residues. The V and J ends lost 1 base and 9 bases respectively, with 18 bases between them. The complete variable domain, with remaining parts taken from reference TRBV28 and TRBJ1-1, reads DVKVTQSSRYLVKRTGEKVFLECVQDMDHENMFWYRQDPGLGLRLIYFSYDVKMKEKGDIPEGYSVSREKKERFSLILESASTNQTSMYLCASSLSLTDTRKAFFGQGTRLTVV.

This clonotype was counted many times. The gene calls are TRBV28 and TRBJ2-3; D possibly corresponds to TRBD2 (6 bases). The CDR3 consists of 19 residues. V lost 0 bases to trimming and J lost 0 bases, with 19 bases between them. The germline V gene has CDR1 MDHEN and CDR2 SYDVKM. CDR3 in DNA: TGTGCCAGCAGTTTATGGAGGTCGGGGACTTCCACTAGCACAGATACGCAGTATTTT. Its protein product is CASSLWRSGTSTSTDTQYF.

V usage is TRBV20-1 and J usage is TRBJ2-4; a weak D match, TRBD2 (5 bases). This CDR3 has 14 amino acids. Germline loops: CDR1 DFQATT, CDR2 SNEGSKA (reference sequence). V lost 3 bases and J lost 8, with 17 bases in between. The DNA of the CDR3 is TGCAGTGCTAGTGGAGTGGGGAGAGTGGACATTCAGTACTTC. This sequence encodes CSASGVGRVDIQYF.

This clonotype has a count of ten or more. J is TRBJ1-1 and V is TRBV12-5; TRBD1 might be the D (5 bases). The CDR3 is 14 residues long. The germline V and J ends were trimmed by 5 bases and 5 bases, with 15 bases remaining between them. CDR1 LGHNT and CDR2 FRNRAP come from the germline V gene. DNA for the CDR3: TGTGCTAGTGGTACGACAGCCCAACGAACTGAAGCTTTCTTT. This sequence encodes CASGTTAQRTEAFF.

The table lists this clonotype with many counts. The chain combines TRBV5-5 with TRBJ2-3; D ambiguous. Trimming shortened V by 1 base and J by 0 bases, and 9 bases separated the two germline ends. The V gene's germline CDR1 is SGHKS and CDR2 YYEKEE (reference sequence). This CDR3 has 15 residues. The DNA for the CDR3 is TGTGCCAGCAGCTTGCTTTTAGCTAGCACAGATACGCAGTATTTT. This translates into CASSLLLASTDTQYF.

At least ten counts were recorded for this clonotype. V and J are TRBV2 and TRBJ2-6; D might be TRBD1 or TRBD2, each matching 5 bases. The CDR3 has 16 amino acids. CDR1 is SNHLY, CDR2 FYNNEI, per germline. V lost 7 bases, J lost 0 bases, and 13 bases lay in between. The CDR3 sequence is CASTWDGLSGANVLTF. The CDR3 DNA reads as TGTGCCAGCACTTGGGACGGACTCTCTGGGGCCAACGTCCTGACTTTC.

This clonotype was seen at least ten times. The CDR3 protein is CASSLVDGTEAFF. The DNA for the CDR3 is TGTGCCAGCAGCTTAGTCGATGGCACTGAAGCTTTCTTT. The chain couples TRBV7-2 to TRBJ1-1; D gene ambiguous. CDR3 length: 13 amino acids. Trimming pared 1 base from V and 4 bases from J, leaving 7 bases between. Germline-derived CDR1 and CDR2 are SGHTA and FQGNSA. Full variable domain (outside the CDR3, taken from reference TRBV7-2 and TRBJ1-1): GAGVSQSPSNKVTEKGKDVELRCDPISGHTALYWYRQSLGQGLEFLIYFQGNSAPDKSGLPSDRFSAERTGGSVSTLTIQRTQQEDSAVYLCASSLVDGTEAFFGQGTRLTVV.

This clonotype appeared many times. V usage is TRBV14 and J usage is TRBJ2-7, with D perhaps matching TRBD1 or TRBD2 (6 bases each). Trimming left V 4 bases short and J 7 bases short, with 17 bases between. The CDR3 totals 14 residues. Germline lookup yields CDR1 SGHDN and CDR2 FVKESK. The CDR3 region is CASSPLQGLSEQYF. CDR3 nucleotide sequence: TGTGCCAGCAGCCCCCTACAGGGACTTTCGGAGCAGTACTTC. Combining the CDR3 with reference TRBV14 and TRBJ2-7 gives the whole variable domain EAGVTQFPSHSVIEKGQTVTLRCDPISGHDNLYWYRRVMGKEIKFLLHFVKESKQDESGMPNNRFLAERTGGTYSTLKVQPAELEDSGVYFCASSPLQGLSEQYFGPGTRLTVT.

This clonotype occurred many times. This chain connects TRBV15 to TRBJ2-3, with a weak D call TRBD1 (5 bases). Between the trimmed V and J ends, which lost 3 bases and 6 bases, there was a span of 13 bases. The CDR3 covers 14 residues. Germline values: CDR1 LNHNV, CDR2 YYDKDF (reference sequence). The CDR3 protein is CATSRSPDMDTQYF. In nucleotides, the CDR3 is TGTGCCACCAGCAGGTCACCGGACATGGATACGCAGTATTTT.

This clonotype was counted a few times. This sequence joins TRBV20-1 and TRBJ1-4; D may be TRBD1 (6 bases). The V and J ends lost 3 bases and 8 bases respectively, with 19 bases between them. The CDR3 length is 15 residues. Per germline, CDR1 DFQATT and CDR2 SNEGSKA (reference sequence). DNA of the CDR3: TGCAGTGCTAGTGTAACGGGGGGCCGCGGGGAAAAACTGTTTTTT. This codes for CSASVTGGRGEKLFF.